A selection of T cell receptor beta chains follows, all from one sample in a study of spatial heterogeneity in lung cancer. TCRdb fed the 5' RACE reads into MiXCR, producing one record per CDR3 protein. The sample includes around 9,200 distinct CDR3 sequences, 5% seen only once; the top ten take approximately 15%. Source: lung tumor tissue, taken at surgery. These TCRs come from a female donor with early-stage non-small cell lung cancer. Each CDR3 is given with its conserved first and last residue. D genes are given only for firm matches. Clone size is given as once, few or many counts, or a class when the clone is expanded.

CDR3 protein: CASSYLLRGYTF; CDR3 DNA: TGTGCCAGCAGTTATCTTTTGAGAGGCTACACCTTC; clone size: many; J gene: TRBJ1-2; D gene: NA; V gene: TRBV12-3/TRBV12-4
CDR3 protein: CASSSTPSMNTEAFF; CDR3 DNA: TGTGCCAGCAGCTCCACCCCGTCGATGAACACTGAAGCTTTCTTT; clone size: medium-sized; J gene: TRBJ1-1; D gene: NA; V gene: TRBV7-6
CDR3 protein: CASSLVGSSGYNEQFF; CDR3 DNA: TGTGCCAGCAGCTTAGTAGGTTCTAGCGGCTACAATGAGCAGTTCTTC; clone size: many; J gene: TRBJ2-1; D gene: TRBD2; V gene: TRBV7-2
CDR3 protein: CASSFSGSTDTQYF; CDR3 DNA: TGTGCCAGCAGTTTCTCAGGGAGCACAGATACGCAGTATTTT; clone size: many; J gene: TRBJ2-3; D gene: NA; V gene: TRBV28
CDR3 protein: CASSLGGSIEAFF; CDR3 DNA: TGTGCCAGCAGCTTAGGTGGTTCCATCGAAGCTTTCTTT; clone size: medium-sized; J gene: TRBJ1-1; D gene: NA; V gene: TRBV7-3
CDR3 protein: CASSPDTLREKLFF; CDR3 DNA: TGTGCCAGCAGCCCTGACACCCTAAGGGAAAAACTGTTTTTT; clone size: medium-sized; J gene: TRBJ1-4; D gene: NA; V gene: TRBV28
CDR3 protein: CASSLASGTGKETQYF; CDR3 DNA: TGTGCCAGCAGCTTAGCCTCCGGGACAGGGAAAGAGACCCAGTACTTC; clone size: many; J gene: TRBJ2-5; D gene: TRBD1; V gene: TRBV7-6
CDR3 protein: CASSLNGHQGYGYTF; CDR3 DNA: TGTGCCAGCAGCTTAAACGGGCATCAGGGCTATGGCTACACCTTC; clone size: many; J gene: TRBJ1-2; D gene: NA; V gene: TRBV7-3
CDR3 protein: CASTQQGVSPLHF; CDR3 DNA: TGTGCCAGCACCCAGCAAGGGGTTTCACCCCTCCACTTT; clone size: medium-sized; J gene: TRBJ1-6; D gene: NA; V gene: TRBV5-4
CDR3 protein: CASSFDRGQTQYF; CDR3 DNA: TGTGCCAGCAGCTTCGACAGGGGACAGACCCAGTACTTC; clone size: many; J gene: TRBJ2-5; D gene: TRBD1; V gene: TRBV7-2
CDR3 protein: CASSFLEGSATQYF; CDR3 DNA: TGCGCCAGCAGCTTTTTGGAAGGCTCGGCTACGCAGTATTTT; clone size: medium-sized; J gene: TRBJ2-3; D gene: NA; V gene: TRBV5-1
CDR3 protein: CASSLGPNGYTF; CDR3 DNA: TGTGCCAGCAGTTTGGGACCTAATGGCTACACCTTC; clone size: medium-sized; J gene: TRBJ1-2; D gene: NA; V gene: TRBV12-3/TRBV12-4
CDR3 protein: CASKASGNEQFF; CDR3 DNA: TGTGCCAGCAAGGCTAGCGGCAATGAGCAGTTCTTC; clone size: few; J gene: TRBJ2-1; D gene: TRBD2; V gene: TRBV3-1
CDR3 protein: CSAPGQGATNTEAFF; CDR3 DNA: TGCAGTGCTCCAGGACAGGGGGCCACGAACACTGAAGCTTTCTTT; clone size: many; J gene: TRBJ1-1; D gene: TRBD1; V gene: TRBV20-1